This T cell receptor (beta chain) was obtained from a study of cytomegalovirus exposure and HLA in healthy donors. Notes on the study in general: Later on, a genetic analysis was performed. It linked a missense variant in DCLRE1C with V- and J-gene trimming of TCR beta.

The V gene's germline CDR1 is SGHNT and CDR2 YYREEE (reference sequence). The CDR3 spans 13 residues. V lost 6 bases, J lost 5 bases, and 4 bases stayed unmatched. The PCR employed 60 Vbeta primers together with 13 Jbeta primers. Using immunoSEQ multiplex PCR, the repertoire was profiled, and TCRdb retains in-frame clones only, with some absent. The top ten hold about 2.5% of the sample, which has fewer than 100,000 clones, 6% to 9% seen once. This clone was counted between two and nine times. Its antigen remains unknown. Sequencing used PBMCs. V and J are TRBV5-4 and TRBJ2-2; TRBD2 aligns across 7 bases. This receptor was identified in a man between 50 and 59 years old in good health and CMV-seronegative. CDR3 nucleotide sequence: TGTGCCAGCACCTTCGGGGGGACCGGGGAGCTGTTTTTT. Its translation: CASTFGGTGELFF.